This paragraph covers one T cell receptor beta chain sequence. Antigen: not known. The CDR3 extends over 15 amino acids. V was pared by 6 bases and J by 4 bases, with 11 bases of the junction left unmatched. The method was immunoSEQ multiplex PCR; TCRdb's version includes in-frame clones alone and lacks a portion of them. The repertoire holds 64,000 or so clones, with approximately 80% as singletons. The data stem from a study of OX40 agonist ivuxolimab in advanced cancers. Study results and caveats: Antigens targeted by the expanded peripheral T cells were not determined. The study found that CD8+ T cells averaged more expanded clones than CD4+.

If patients had autoimmune disease history or systemic immunosuppression, they were excluded. The input for sequencing was CD4+ or CD8+ T cells sorted from blood, taken in a trial of the OX40 agonist ivuxolimab. The J gene is TRBJ2-7, the V gene TRBV6-7; 8 nucleotides line up with TRBD2. TRBV6-7 qualifies as an ORF whose function is uncertain. This receptor was identified in an adult with an advanced solid tumor such as melanoma, head and neck, liver or kidney cancer. The DNA of the CDR3 is TGTGCCAGCAGCCCCGAACTAGCGGAGTCATACGAGCAGTACTTC. Translation: CASSPELAESYEQYF.